The clone carrying this T cell receptor (beta chain) is medium-sized in the sample. Its target is unknown. This entry is derived from a study of early T cells in non-severe SARS-CoV-2 infection. General study findings and limits: A preference for anti-spike CD8 responses marked VDJdb matching, which missed private and CD4 specificities.

Individual cDNA molecules each received unique molecular identifiers attached to them. TCRdb analysed the 5' RACE reads with MiXCR anew, one entry per CDR3 protein. The repertoire holds 30,000 or so distinct CDR3 sequences, with roughly 6.6% as singletons. In germline, CDR1 is DFQATT, CDR2 SNEGSKA (reference sequence). Trimming at V came to 0 bases and at J to 6 bases, leaving 8 bases not matched to a gene. The CDR3 consists of 16 residues. Sequencing was performed on whole blood. The V and J genes are TRBV20-1 and TRBJ2-1; 10 nucleotides match TRBD2. This receptor was obtained from an adult who was a healthcare worker with PCR-confirmed SARS-CoV-2 infection or an uninfected control (not recorded which). CDR3 loop: CSARDRLAGAVNEQFF. Written as DNA, the CDR3 is TGCAGTGCTAGAGATCGGCTAGCGGGAGCGGTCAATGAGCAGTTCTTC.